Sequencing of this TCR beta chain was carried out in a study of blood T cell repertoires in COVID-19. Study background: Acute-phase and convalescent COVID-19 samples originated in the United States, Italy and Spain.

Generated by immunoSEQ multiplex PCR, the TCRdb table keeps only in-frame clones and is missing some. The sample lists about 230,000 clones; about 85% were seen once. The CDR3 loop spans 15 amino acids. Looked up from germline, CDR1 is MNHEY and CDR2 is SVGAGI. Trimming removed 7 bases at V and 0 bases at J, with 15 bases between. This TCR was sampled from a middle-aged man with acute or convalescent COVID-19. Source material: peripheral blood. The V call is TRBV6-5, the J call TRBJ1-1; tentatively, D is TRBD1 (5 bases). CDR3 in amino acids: CASIVITGVNTEAFF. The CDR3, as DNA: TGTGCCAGCATAGTAATAACAGGAGTGAACACTGAAGCTTTCTTT.